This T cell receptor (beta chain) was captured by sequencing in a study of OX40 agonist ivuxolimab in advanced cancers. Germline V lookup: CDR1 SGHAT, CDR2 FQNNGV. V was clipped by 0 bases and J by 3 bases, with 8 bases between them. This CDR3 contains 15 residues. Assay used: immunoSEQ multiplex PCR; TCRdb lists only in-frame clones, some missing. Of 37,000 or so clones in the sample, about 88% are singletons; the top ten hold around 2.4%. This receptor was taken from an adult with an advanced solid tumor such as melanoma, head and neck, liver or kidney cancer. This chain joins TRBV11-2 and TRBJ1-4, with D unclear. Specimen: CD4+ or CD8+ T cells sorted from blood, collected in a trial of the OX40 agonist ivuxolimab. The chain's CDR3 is CASSLEWAPNEKLFF. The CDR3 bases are TGTGCCAGCAGCTTAGAATGGGCCCCTAATGAAAAACTGTTTTTT. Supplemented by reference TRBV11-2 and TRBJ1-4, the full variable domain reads EAGVAQSPRYKIIEKRQSVAFWCNPISGHATLYWYQQILGQGPKLLIQFQNNGVVDDSQLPKDRFSAERLKGVDSTLKIQPAKLEDSAVYLCASSLEWAPNEKLFFGSGTQLSVL.